This T cell receptor beta chain was captured by sequencing in a study of early T cells in non-severe SARS-CoV-2 infection. The CDR3 sequence is 12 residues long. V lost 3 bases to trimming and J lost 2 bases, with 7 bases between them. CDR1 and CDR2 (germline): DFQATT, SNEGSKA (reference sequence). A note on this clonotype: As yet, its antigen is unknown.

Individual cDNA molecules received unique molecular identifiers. Each CDR3 protein gets one entry after TCRdb re-called the 5' RACE reads with MiXCR. The sample contains 87,000 or so distinct CDR3 sequences, about 14% of which appear only once. General observations from the study: VDJdb-based matching was biased toward anti-spike CD8 responses and missed private and CD4 specificities.

The sequence came from an adult who was a healthcare worker with PCR-confirmed SARS-CoV-2 infection or an uninfected control (not recorded which). Sequencing was carried out using whole blood. The chain carries TRBV20-1 and TRBJ1-2; D unresolved. As DNA, the CDR3 is TGCAGTGCTAGTGAGGAGAACTATGGCTACACCTTC. It translates to CSASEENYGYTF.